Below, one TCR beta chain is given with its context. No antigen is known for it. The sample belongs to a study of monozygotic twins with inflammatory bowel disease (dated by TCRdb to about 2019). Context from the whole study: The complete study included about 28 monozygotic twin pairs: 19 IBD-discordant Danish pairs and nine German pairs, of which four were IBD-concordant and five were IBD-discordant. The search for disease-associated traits relied mainly on comparing IBD patients with their genetically identical healthy co-twins within discordant pairs. Each individual had, on average, about 151 000 unique TCRalpha sequences and 181 000 unique TCRbeta sequences available for analysis.

The paper as a whole reports these results and caveats: Different T cell subtypes could not be distinguished in the analysis. IBD patients shared fewer clonotypes with other individuals than healthy twins did, most markedly in patients showing signs of disease activity. Because patients received different immunosuppressive treatments, the repertoires may have picked up extra background noise and variability between individuals. No single strong signal or clonotype linked to IBD turned up in the results, so the idea that one exists was not supported. Repertoire similarity did not differ between concordant and discordant twins, possibly due to limited statistical power. Measured by the inverse Simpson index, TCRbeta repertoire diversity was lower in IBD patients than in their healthy co-twins.

From cysteine to phenylalanine, the CDR3 is 18 amino acids long. Only the protein sequence is given. The germline V gene specifies MNHNS as CDR1 and SASEGT as CDR2. The library was generated by 5' RACE. Preparation of each TCR library used approximately 3,500 ng of total RNA. For each sample, cDNA was synthesized in eight separate reactions using SMARTScribe reverse transcriptase. During cDNA synthesis, template switching was used to introduce unique molecular identifiers that contained a 6-nucleotide sample barcode. TCRalpha and TCRbeta cDNA was amplified in two nested PCRs of around 15 and 10 cycles, and bead purification was carried out after each PCR. Before amplification, the cDNA was treated with uracil DNA-glycosylase and purified using the QIAquick PCR purification kit. In the second PCR, Illumina TruSeq-compatible adapters and sample-specific barcodes were added. TapeStation and Qubit were used to check library quality and concentration, and 4 to 6 ng of each library went into the pool. Sequencing of pooled libraries was carried out on an Illumina HiSeq2500 single-index Rapid Run using 2 x 100 bp reads and custom sequencing primers. The study's own analysis went as follows. MiGEC version 1.2.6 was used for UMI-based consensus assembly, which corrected PCR and sequencing errors. MiXCR version 2.1.1 was used to carry out V(D)J alignment, clonotype assembly and CDR3 extraction. Gene usage, clonotype sharing and MAIT/NKT TCR abundance were normalised by analysing the top 1000, 10 000 and 20 000 clonotypes per sample. Diversity was computed as the inverse Simpson index with the vegan R package after downsampling to 27 000 UMIs. Paired Mann-Whitney U tests on discordant twin pairs were used, with Benjamini-Hochberg multiple-testing correction. TCRdb reprocessed the reads into one record per CDR3 protein sequence, lacking DNA. TCRdb, not the original authors, processed these V and J calls. The sample's own table lists 440,000 or so distinct CDR3 sequences. Of the sample, around 2.4% is held by the ten largest clones.

From each donor, a 2.5 ml peripheral blood sample was drawn into PAXgene tubes and stored at -80 degrees C. Total RNA was isolated from whole blood with the PAXgene blood miRNA kit on an automated QIAcube, without T cell sorting. Peripheral blood from monozygotic twin pairs who were concordant or discordant for inflammatory bowel disease underwent deep TCRalpha and TCRbeta repertoire profiling using unique molecular barcoding. Smoking habits were recorded for all twin pairs, and individuals were classified as current, former or never smokers. The receptor comes from a human donor with ulcerative colitis or Crohn's disease, or a healthy co-twin of an affected twin (not recorded which). Sequences were obtained from blood. The chain employs TRBV6-1 and TRBJ1-6; TCRdb picks TRBD1, but there is no DNA to check that call. The CDR3 protein sequence reads: CASSRRTGALSYNSPLHF.